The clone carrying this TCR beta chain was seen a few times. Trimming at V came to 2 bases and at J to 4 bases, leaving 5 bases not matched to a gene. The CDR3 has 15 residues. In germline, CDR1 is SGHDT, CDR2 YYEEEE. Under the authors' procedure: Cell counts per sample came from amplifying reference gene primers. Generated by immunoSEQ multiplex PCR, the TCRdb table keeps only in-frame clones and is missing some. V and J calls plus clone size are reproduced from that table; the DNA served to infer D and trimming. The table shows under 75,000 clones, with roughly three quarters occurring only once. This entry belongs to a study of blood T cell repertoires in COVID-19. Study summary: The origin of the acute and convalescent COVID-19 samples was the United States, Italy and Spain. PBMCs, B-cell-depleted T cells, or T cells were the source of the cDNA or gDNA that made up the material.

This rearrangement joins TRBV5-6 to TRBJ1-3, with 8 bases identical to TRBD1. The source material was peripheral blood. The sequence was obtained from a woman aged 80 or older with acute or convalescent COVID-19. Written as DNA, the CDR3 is TGTGCCAGCAGCTTATTGGGGACAGGAGGAAACACCATATATTTT. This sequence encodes CASSLLGTGGNTIYF.